A single sample is the source of the 27 T cell receptor beta chains below, sequenced in a study of shared clonotypes between healthy human individuals. Sequencing used immunoSEQ multiplex PCR; TCRdb keeps in-frame clones, though not all of them. The profile shows over a million clones, around 78% of them singletons. The specimen was memory CD4+ T cells from PBMCs. Subset in this sample: CD45RA-negative fraction. Receptor source: a man aged 18 to 35 in good health. Some clones in this sample may be carry-over from other donors' samples.

The V gene is TRBV9, the J gene TRBJ1-5; D is uncertain. This CDR3 has 17 residues. Trimming cost V 0 bases and J 0 bases, with 13 bases left between them. The germline V gene encodes CDR1 SGDLS and CDR2 YYNGEE. CDR3 DNA: TGTGCCAGCAGCGTAGAGGCAGGATTATATAGCAATCAGCCCCAGCATTTT. It is translated as CASSVEAGLYSNQPQHF. The whole variable domain, remainder taken from reference TRBV9 and TRBJ1-5, is DSGVTQTPKHLITATGQRVTLRCSPRSGDLSVYWYQQSLDQGLQFLIQYYNGEERAKGNILERFSAQQFPDLHSELNLSSLELGDSALYFCASSVEAGLYSNQPQHFGDGTRLSIL.

The V call is TRBV7-6, the J call TRBJ1-5, with unresolved D. Germline-derived CDR1 and CDR2 are SGHVS and FNYEAQ. Trimming took off 0 bases at V and 0 bases at J, with 9 bases between the two ends. CDR3 size: 16 residues. The CDR3 loop is CASSLAGRDSNQPQHF. The CDR3 DNA sequence: TGTGCCAGCAGCTTAGCGGGAAGAGATAGCAATCAGCCCCAGCATTTT.

Turning to this clone: Other DNA sequences in the sample encode the same CDR3. This CDR3 is CSVGRRGETQYF. The CDR3 nucleotides are TGCAGCGTTGGGCGCCGGGGGGAGACCCAGTACTTC. The genes are TRBV29-1 and TRBJ2-5; TRBD2 might be the D (6 bases). This CDR3 contains 12 residues. Trimming took off 4 bases at V and 5 bases at J, with 11 bases between the two ends. CDR1 is SQVTM and CDR2 is ANQGSEA in the germline V gene. The variable domain in full, completed from reference TRBV29-1 and TRBJ2-5, reads SAVISQKPSRDICQRGTSLTIQCQVDSQVTMMFWYRQQPGQSLTLIATANQGSEATYESGFVIDKFPISRPNLTFSTLTVSNMSPEDSSIYLCSVGRRGETQYFGPGTRLLVL.

The J gene is TRBJ2-7, the V gene TRBV7-9; D is uncertain. The germline CDR1 and CDR2 sequences are SEHNR and FQNEAQ (reference sequence). Trimming cost V 1 base and J 1 base, with 11 bases left between them. CDR3 size: 15 residues. CDR3 coding DNA: TGTGCCAGCAGCTTAGGGGCGGCGGTTTCCTACGAGCAGTACTTC. Protein product: CASSLGAAVSYEQYF. The full variable domain, rest sourced from reference TRBV7-9 and TRBJ2-7, is DTGVSQNPRHKITKRGQNVTFRCDPISEHNRLYWYRQTLGQGPEFLTYFQNEAQLEKSRLLSDRFSAERPKGSFSTLEIQRTEQGDSAMYLCASSLGAAVSYEQYFGPGTRLTVT.

The V and J genes are TRBV4-3 and TRBJ1-4; D unresolved. Trimming stripped 4 bases from V and 4 bases from J, with 13 bases between. The CDR3 spans 15 residues. The germline V gene encodes CDR1 LGHNA and CDR2 YSLEER. The CDR3 region is CASSRNGILNEKLFF. The CDR3 bases are TGCGCCAGCAGCCGAAACGGAATCCTTAATGAAAAACTGTTTTTT.

The chain couples TRBV27 to TRBJ2-1, with 8 bases lining up with TRBD2. Per germline, CDR1 MNHEY and CDR2 SMNVEV (reference sequence). The CDR3 is 14 amino acids. V lost 6 bases to trimming and J lost 6 bases; unmatched junction nucleotides: 7. CDR3 protein: CASSLSGSGNEQFF. Written as DNA, the CDR3 is TGTGCCAGCAGCCTCAGCGGGAGCGGCAATGAGCAGTTCTTC.

The V call is TRBV2, the J call TRBJ2-2, with D maybe TRBD1 (5 bases). Germline V gene data show CDR1 as SNHLY and CDR2 as FYNNEI. Trimming took 6 bases from V and 6 from J, leaving 17 bases between them. This CDR3 region has 15 residues. As DNA, the CDR3 is TGTGCCAGCAGCATTCCAACAATAGGGGCCGGGGAGCTGTTTTTT. Its protein product is CASSIPTIGAGELFF.

This clone was observed a handful of times. The chain combines TRBV2 with TRBJ2-1; 8 nucleotides align to TRBD1. Trimming removed 4 bases from V and 5 bases from J; junction bases left unmatched: 10. CDR1 and CDR2 (germline): SNHLY, FYNNEI. This CDR3 region has 16 residues. The CDR3 region is CASSGQGAGRDNEQFF. The CDR3 coding sequence is TGTGCCAGCAGTGGCCAGGGGGCGGGAAGGGACAATGAGCAGTTCTTC. Full variable domain (missing parts from reference TRBV2 and TRBJ2-1): EPEVTQTPSHQVTQMGQEVILRCVPISNHLYFYWYRQILGQKVEFLVSFYNNEISEKSEIFDDQFSVERPDGSNFTLKIRSTKLEDSAMYFCASSGQGAGRDNEQFFGPGTRLTVL.

This clone appeared a few times. The gene calls are TRBV7-8 and TRBJ2-5; a weak D match, TRBD2 (5 bases). Trimming pared 2 bases from V and 7 bases from J, leaving 14 bases between. The germline CDR1 and CDR2 sequences are SGHVS and FQNEAQ. This CDR3 has 14 residues. For the CDR3, the DNA is TGTGCCAGCAGCTTACGGACTCTCAGCGGGACCCAGTACTTC. It yields the protein CASSLRTLSGTQYF.

In the case of this clone: The identical CDR3 is also encoded by other nucleotide sequences in the sample. The CDR3 here is CASSLGASGSTDTQYF. CDR3 sequence (DNA): TGCGCCAGCAGCTTGGGGGCTAGCGGGAGCACAGATACGCAGTATTTT. This chain uses TRBV5-1 with TRBJ2-3; 8 bases line up with TRBD2. Germline V gene lookup returns CDR1 SGHRS and CDR2 YFSETQ. V was pared by 0 bases and J by 0 bases, with 3 bases of the junction left unmatched. The CDR3 is made up of 16 amino acids.

In regard to this clone: A read error may produce the germline difference seen at one junction end. The chain couples TRBV4-2 to TRBJ1-5, with unresolved D. CDR3 length: 17 residues. Per the germline V gene, CDR1 is LGHNA and CDR2 is YNFKEQ. CDR3 nucleotides: TGTGCCAGCAGCAAAGATACTCGTAGAGGTGACAATCAGCCCCAGCATTTT. This translates into CASSKDTRRGDNQPQHF.

The chain carries TRBV27 and TRBJ2-3; 11 nucleotides align to TRBD2. Trimming removed 1 base from V and 0 bases from J; junction bases left unmatched: 9. From germline, CDR1 is MNHEY and CDR2 SMNVEV (reference sequence). CDR3 length equals 19 residues. The CDR3 DNA reads TGTGCCAGCAGTTTATTTGCAACTAGCGGGAGCCCTAGCACAGATACGCAGTATTTT. Protein: CASSLFATSGSPSTDTQYF.

The chain uses TRBV6-6 and TRBJ2-1; TRBD1 matches 8 bases. J gave up 5 bases and V 6 bases, and 6 bases lay outside the gene matches. Germline CDR1 is MNHNY and CDR2 is SVGAGI (reference sequence). The CDR3 sequence is 14 residues long. CDR3 bases: TGTGCCAGCAGCCCCGACAGGGGTAACAATGAGCAGTTCTTC. This translates into CASSPDRGNNEQFF.

This chain links TRBV2 with TRBJ2-1; the D gene is possibly TRBD1 (5 bases). There are 12 residues in the CDR3. Germline V gene sequence: CDR1 SNHLY, CDR2 FYNNEI. CDR3 in amino acids: CATDSPYNEQFF. CDR3 bases: TGTGCGACAGATTCGCCATACAATGAGCAGTTCTTC. The whole variable domain, remainder taken from reference TRBV2 and TRBJ2-1, is EPEVTQTPSHQVTQMGQEVILRCVPISNHLYFYWYRQILGQKVEFLVSFYNNEISEKSEIFDDQFSVERPDGSNFTLKIRSTKLEDSAMYFCATDSPYNEQFFGPGTRLTVL.

This clone was detected only a few times. The chain combines TRBV2 with TRBJ2-3; 7 nucleotides line up with TRBD2. The CDR3 has 14 amino acids. Germline V gene sequence: CDR1 SNHLY, CDR2 FYNNEI. Germline trimming cut 7 bases from V and 5 bases from J; bases unmatched to any gene: 9. This chain's CDR3 is CASKASGSGDTQYF. As DNA, the CDR3 is TGTGCCAGCAAGGCTAGCGGCTCTGGAGATACGCAGTATTTT.

The chain couples TRBV4-3 to TRBJ1-1, with a weak D call TRBD1 (5 bases). Germline loops: CDR1 LGHNA, CDR2 YSLEER. The germline V and J ends were trimmed by 0 bases and 1 base, with 9 bases remaining between them. The CDR3 sequence is 15 residues long. The CDR3 DNA follows: TGCGCCAGCAGCCAAGACCCCCAGGGGAACACTGAAGCTTTCTTT. Protein sequence: CASSQDPQGNTEAFF.

This clone was observed once. The rearrangement links TRBV10-3 to TRBJ1-1; 9 bases match TRBD1. The CDR3 is 14 residues long. V shed 4 bases and J 1 base; nucleotides not matched to a gene: 1. CDR1 ENHRY and CDR2 SYGVKD come from the germline V gene. The CDR3 DNA sequence: TGTGCCATCAGTGGGACAGGGGCGAACACTGAAGCTTTCTTT. Translated: CAISGTGANTEAFF.

This sequence joins TRBV7-6 and TRBJ2-7; D gene ambiguous. The CDR3 runs 13 residues. V was trimmed by 1 base and J by 2 bases, leaving 6 bases between them. Germline assignment: CDR1 SGHVS and CDR2 FNYEAQ. The CDR3 protein is CASSLEAPYEQYF. CDR3 coding DNA: TGTGCCAGCAGCTTAGAGGCCCCCTACGAGCAGTACTTC.

The J gene is TRBJ1-5, the V gene TRBV19; 7 bases agree with TRBD1. CDR1 and CDR2 from the germline V gene are LNHDA and SQIVND (reference sequence). V lost 5 bases and J lost 1; bases outside the gene matches: 5. The CDR3 length is 15 residues. The CDR3, as DNA: TGTGCCAGTAGTCCCAGGGGGAGGAGCAATCAGCCCCAGCATTTT. Translating it yields CASSPRGRSNQPQHF.

CDR3 nucleotide sequence: TGCGCCAGCAGCTCAACGACAGGGTCCCCACTGGGAGCTTTCTTT. This codes for CASSSTTGSPLGAFF. The V gene is TRBV5-1, the J gene TRBJ1-1; 7 bases match TRBD1. This CDR3 comprises 15 residues. Germline values: CDR1 SGHRS, CDR2 YFSETQ. Trimming took 3 bases from V and 10 from J; bases not matched to a gene: 15.

This clone appeared once. The V call is TRBV30, the J call TRBJ2-4; TRBD1 might be the D (5 bases). This CDR3 contains 13 residues. Germline values: CDR1 GTSNPN, CDR2 SVGIG (reference sequence). Trimming stripped 1 base from V and 1 base from J, with 5 bases between. CDR3: CAWSEGAKNIQYF. DNA of the CDR3: TGTGCCTGGAGTGAGGGGGCCAAAAACATTCAGTACTTC.

This clone was recorded a few times. The genes are TRBV6-6 and TRBJ2-4, with a tentative D call TRBD1 (6 bases). The CDR3 consists of 15 residues. V was cut by 6 bases and J by 0 bases, with 12 bases left in between. CDR1 is MNHNY, CDR2 SVGAGI, per germline (reference sequence). CDR3 nucleotide sequence: TGTGCCAGCAGCGGGAAGGGGGTAGCCAAAAACATTCAGTACTTC. Its protein product is CASSGKGVAKNIQYF.

The chain combines TRBV7-8 with TRBJ1-1, with D hard to call. Trimming took 0 bases from V and 1 from J, leaving 3 bases between them. CDR3 length: 13 residues. CDR1 is SGHVS and CDR2 is FQNEAQ in the germline V gene. The CDR3 DNA is TGTGCCAGCAGCTTAGCAGAGAACACTGAAGCTTTCTTT. Translated: CASSLAENTEAFF. The entire variable domain, with the rest obtained from reference TRBV7-8 and TRBJ1-1, is as follows: GAGVSQSPRYKVAKRGQDVALRCDPISGHVSLFWYQQALGQGPEFLTYFQNEAQLDKSGLPSDRFFAERPEGSVSTLKIQRTQQEDSAVYLCASSLAENTEAFFGQGTRLTVV.

The chain couples TRBV6-1 to TRBJ1-3; D not resolved. Germline V lookup: CDR1 MNHNS, CDR2 SASEGT. The V end was cut by 3 bases, the J end by 0 bases, with 6 bases between. The CDR3 consists of 14 residues. CDR3 sequence reads: CASSESFSGNTIYF. In DNA, the CDR3 is TGTGCCAGCAGTGAGTCTTTCTCTGGAAACACCATATATTTT.

The J gene is TRBJ1-1, the V gene TRBV6-5; D is perhaps TRBD1 (5 bases). With 8 bases removed from V and 4 bases from J, the gap between germline ends came to 14 bases. Per germline, CDR1 MNHEY and CDR2 SVGAGI. This CDR3 has 13 amino acids. CDR3 loop: CASGAPGSTEAFF. As DNA, the CDR3 is TGTGCCAGCGGGGCTCCGGGCTCCACTGAAGCTTTCTTT.

The J gene is TRBJ2-7, the V gene TRBV30; 10 positions agree with TRBD2. The length of the CDR3 is 23 residues. Germline V gene lookup returns CDR1 GTSNPN and CDR2 SVGIG (reference sequence). The V and J ends lost 1 base and 6 bases, in that order; junction bases with no gene match: 33. Here the CDR3 DNA reads TGTGCCTGGAGTGAACCCCCCAGCCTAGCGGGAGCCCCCCGTTTTTCCCGTGGCATCGAGCAGTACTTC. This sequence encodes CAWSEPPSLAGAPRFSRGIEQYF.

The chain uses TRBV29-1 and TRBJ1-1; D is possibly TRBD1 (5 bases). This CDR3 comprises 15 residues. V lost 1 base and J lost 3, with 15 bases in between. CDR1 and CDR2 (germline): SQVTM, ANQGSEA. For the CDR3, the DNA is TGCAGCGTTGAAGGGGCGGCGGGGGGTTACACTGAAGCTTTCTTT. It specifies CSVEGAAGGYTEAFF.